These 30 T cell receptor beta chains originate from one sample sequenced in a study of T cells in Graves' hyperthyroidism and ophthalmopathy. Researchers amplified the TCR beta CDR3 regions from RNA transcripts. The HTBI primer set served for first-round RT-PCR of the TCR CDR3. TCRdb re-called the multiplex PCR reads through MiXCR, storing one row per CDR3 protein. The sample shows approximately 510,000 distinct CDR3 sequences, less than 25% of them seen only once. Sequencing was carried out using blood. These receptors were taken from a man younger than 35 with Graves' hyperthyroidism.

This clonotype has at least ten counts. This chain connects TRBV6-6 to TRBJ2-6, with TRBD2 identical over 12 bases. This CDR3 is built from 19 residues. Germline CDR1 is MNHNY and CDR2 is SVGAGI (reference sequence). J was trimmed by 2 bases and V by 10 bases; bases with no gene match: 15. DNA of the CDR3: TGTGCCACCATCCCCTGGGCTAGCGGGGGGGCTACTGGGGCCAACGTCCTGACTTTC. This encodes CATIPWASGGATGANVLTF.

This clonotype was seen at least ten times. The chain recombines TRBV12-3 or TRBV12-4 with TRBJ1-2; 12 bases map to TRBD1. Trimming took 6 bases from V and 8 from J; bases not matched to a gene: 16. This CDR3 spans 17 amino acids. The CDR3 bases are TGTGCCAGCAGCCCAACCGGGACAGGGGGCGGGGGCAAAGGCTACACCTTC. Amino acids: CASSPTGTGGGGKGYTF.

There are many counts of this clonotype. The chain is built from TRBV6-1 and TRBJ1-1; D unclear. Trimming left V 7 bases short and J 5 bases short, with 20 bases between. There are 15 residues in the CDR3. The V gene's germline CDR1 is MNHNS and CDR2 SASEGT. CDR3 coding DNA: TGTGCCAGCACCGAAACGGTTCGAATGGAGACTGAAGCTTTCTTT. Translated, it gives CASTETVRMETEAFF.

This clonotype has at least ten counts. The rearrangement joins TRBV27 to TRBJ1-2; 12 bases match TRBD1. Germline V CDR1 and CDR2: MNHEY, SMNVEV (reference sequence). With V trimmed by 4 bases and J by 4 bases, 10 bases remained unmatched. The CDR3 spans 17 residues. The CDR3 DNA follows: TGTGCCAGCAGTTCTCGGGACAGGGGGCTTGCTGCCTATGGCTACACCTTC. Protein sequence: CASSSRDRGLAAYGYTF.

The J gene is TRBJ1-2, the V gene TRBV24-1; a weak D match, TRBD1 (6 bases). Trimming cost V 7 bases and J 8 bases, with 16 bases left between them. The CDR3 covers 13 residues. Germline V CDR1 and CDR2: KGHDR, SFDVKD. CDR3 amino acids: CATSNNQGRGYTF. As DNA, the CDR3 is TGTGCCACCAGCAACAATCAGGGGAGAGGCTACACCTTC.

This clonotype was found many times. Here the CDR3 reads CASSLGGAAGELFF. The CDR3, as DNA: TGTGCCAGCAGTTTAGGAGGCGCCGCCGGGGAGCTGTTTTTT. The chain links TRBV12-3 or TRBV12-4 to TRBJ2-2; no firm D call. The CDR3 covers 14 residues. V lost 1 base, J lost 6 bases, and 9 bases lay in between.

The chain recombines TRBV12-3 or TRBV12-4 with TRBJ1-5; 7 bases map to TRBD1. CDR3 length equals 17 residues. The V gene end was trimmed by 6 bases and the J gene end by 0 bases; junction bases not matched to a gene: 11. The DNA for the CDR3 is TGTGCCAGCAGCTTCGAGATGACAGGGAATAGCAATCAGCCCCAGCATTTT. It encodes CASSFEMTGNSNQPQHF.

This clonotype was found many times. This chain joins TRBV30 and TRBJ1-2, with TRBD1 identical over 7 bases. The V gene end was trimmed by 6 bases and the J gene end by 4 bases; junction bases not matched to a gene: 11. CDR1 and CDR2 (germline): GTSNPN, SVGIG (reference sequence). The CDR3 consists of 14 residues. CDR3 nucleotide sequence: TGTGCCTGCGGGGGGAGAGGGGGCTCCTATGGCTACACCTTC. Its translation: CACGGRGGSYGYTF.

The chain links TRBV28 to TRBJ1-5; D unclear. CDR3 length: 13 residues. V was shortened by 6 bases and J by 1 base, with 7 bases between the two germline ends. Germline CDR1 MDHEN, CDR2 SYDVKM. CDR3 sequence reads: CASRGWSNQPQHF. For the CDR3, the DNA is TGTGCCAGCAGAGGGTGGAGCAATCAGCCCCAGCATTTT.

This clonotype was seen many times. The rearrangement joins TRBV6-5 to TRBJ2-2; D gene uncertain. V dropped 7 bases and J dropped 3 bases, with 12 bases sitting between them. This CDR3 is 14 amino acids long. Germline V gene data show CDR1 as MNHEY and CDR2 as SVGAGI. CDR3 in DNA: TGTGCCAGCAAAGCTTTGGATGACACCGGGGAGCTGTTTTTT. As protein: CASKALDDTGELFF.

V is TRBV5-1 and J is TRBJ1-1, with D unclear. Germline V lookup: CDR1 SGHRS, CDR2 YFSETQ. With 1 base removed from V and 2 bases from J, the gap between germline ends came to 12 bases. The length of the CDR3 is 15 residues. DNA of the CDR3: TGCGCCAGCAGCTTGAAGCCGGGATACAACACTGAAGCTTTCTTT. This encodes CASSLKPGYNTEAFF.

This clonotype was seen at least ten times. This chain links TRBV7-9 with TRBJ2-5; 7 nucleotides agree with TRBD1. The CDR3 is 14 amino acids. V lost 5 bases to trimming and J lost 5 bases; unmatched junction nucleotides: 8. Germline loops: CDR1 SEHNR, CDR2 FQNEAQ (reference sequence). The DNA of the CDR3 is TGTGCCAGCAGCACCGACAGGGACGGGGAGACCCAGTACTTC. It specifies CASSTDRDGETQYF.

This clonotype has a count of ten or more. The chain joins TRBV2 to TRBJ2-7; D remains unclear. Germline V gene data show CDR1 as SNHLY and CDR2 as FYNNEI. V dropped 2 bases and J dropped 1 base, with 9 bases sitting between them. CDR3 length equals 14 residues. CDR3 in amino acids: CASSEPGTSYEQYF. The CDR3 bases are TGTGCCAGCAGTGAACCGGGTACGTCCTACGAGCAGTACTTC.

The CDR3, as DNA: TGTGCCAGCAGTCAAGTTGGGACAGGGGGCCAGCCCCAGCATTTT. This translates into CASSQVGTGGQPQHF. This chain uses TRBV5-6 with TRBJ1-5; 12 bases match TRBD1. The CDR3 has 15 amino acids. Germline values: CDR1 SGHDT, CDR2 YYEEEE. J gave up 7 bases and V 5 bases, and 7 bases lay outside the gene matches. Combining the CDR3 with reference TRBV5-6 and TRBJ1-5 gives the whole variable domain DAGVTQSPTHLIKTRGQQVTLRCSPKSGHDTVSWYQQALGQGPQFIFQYYEEEERQRGNFPDRFSGHQFPNYSSELNVNALLLGDSALYLCASSQVGTGGQPQHFGDGTRLSIL.

This clonotype appeared many times. The chain joins TRBV28 to TRBJ1-2; no clear D. The length of the CDR3 is 14 residues. V was trimmed by 6 bases and J by 4 bases, leaving 15 bases between them. Germline V gives CDR1 MDHEN, CDR2 SYDVKM. CDR3 nucleotide sequence: TGTGCCAGCAGCGGGTGGTACAGATCCTATGGCTACACCTTC. It yields the protein CASSGWYRSYGYTF.

This clonotype was recorded many times. This sequence joins TRBV28 and TRBJ2-6; D not certain. Germline V gives CDR1 MDHEN, CDR2 SYDVKM. The V gene lost 8 bases and the J gene lost 1 base, with 3 bases spanning the gap. The CDR3 totals 12 residues. This CDR3 is CASGSGANVLTF. CDR3 sequence (DNA): TGTGCCAGCGGTTCTGGGGCCAACGTCCTGACTTTC.

This clonotype was observed a few times. V gene TRBV6-5 combines with J gene TRBJ1-2; 7 bases are shared with TRBD1. The CDR3 covers 15 residues. The germline V gene encodes CDR1 MNHEY and CDR2 SVGAGI. The J segment lost 4 bases and the V segment lost 0 bases, leaving 5 bases of the junction unmatched. CDR3 loop: CASSYSDRLTYGYTF. DNA for the CDR3: TGTGCCAGCAGTTACTCGGACAGGTTGACCTATGGCTACACCTTC.

For the CDR3, the DNA is TGTGCCAGCAGCCCAGAACTAGCGGGGGACTACGAGCAGTACTTC. Amino acids: CASSPELAGDYEQYF. The chain combines TRBV7-8 with TRBJ2-7, with TRBD2 matching over 11 bases. V lost 5 bases and J lost 3; bases outside the gene matches: 6. CDR1 is SGHVS, CDR2 FQNEAQ, per germline. The CDR3 consists of 15 residues. The full variable domain, completed using reference TRBV7-8 and TRBJ2-7, is GAGVSQSPRYKVAKRGQDVALRCDPISGHVSLFWYQQALGQGPEFLTYFQNEAQLDKSGLPSDRFFAERPEGSVSTLKIQRTQQEDSAVYLCASSPELAGDYEQYFGPGTRLTVT.

This clonotype was seen ten or more times. The chain joins TRBV27 to TRBJ1-5; 7 bases map to TRBD1. V lost 4 bases, J lost 5 bases, and 8 bases stayed unmatched. The CDR3 is 15 residues long. Germline V gives CDR1 MNHEY, CDR2 SMNVEV (reference sequence). The CDR3 DNA reads TGTGCCAGCAGTTCCGGCGGGACAGTCGATCAGCCCCAGCATTTT. Translating it yields CASSSGGTVDQPQHF.

This clonotype appeared many times. This CDR3 is CASEETIKEDTIYF. CDR3 bases: TGTGCCAGCGAAGAGACAATTAAGGAGGACACCATATATTTT. The chain is built from TRBV2 and TRBJ1-3; D uncertain. The V and J ends lost 8 bases and 8 bases respectively, with 19 bases between them. This CDR3 comprises 14 residues. From germline, CDR1 is SNHLY and CDR2 FYNNEI. Supplemented by reference TRBV2 and TRBJ1-3, the full variable domain reads EPEVTQTPSHQVTQMGQEVILRCVPISNHLYFYWYRQILGQKVEFLVSFYNNEISEKSEIFDDQFSVERPDGSNFTLKIRSTKLEDSAMYFCASEETIKEDTIYFGEGSWLTVV.

This clonotype has just a few counts. This chain connects TRBV2 to TRBJ1-6; 7 bases match TRBD1. Germline trimming cut 7 bases from V and 7 bases from J; bases unmatched to any gene: 7. This CDR3 is built from 14 residues. The germline CDR1 and CDR2 sequences are SNHLY and FYNNEI. CDR3 bases: TGTGCCAGCACCCTCGCAGGGGGAAATTCACCCCTCCACTTT. Encoded protein: CASTLAGGNSPLHF.

This clonotype was counted at least ten times. The chain joins TRBV27 to TRBJ2-7; TRBD1 matches at 7 bases. The germline CDR1 and CDR2 sequences are MNHEY and SMNVEV (reference sequence). Losses at the gene ends were 3 bases for V and 4 bases for J; bases not matched to a gene: 6. The CDR3 length is 14 residues. The CDR3 DNA is TGTGCCAGCAGTTTTGAAAGGGGGCAGTACGAGCAGTACTTC. This encodes CASSFERGQYEQYF.

The V call is TRBV5-1, the J call TRBJ1-3; 8 positions match TRBD1. CDR3 size: 17 residues. Germline CDR1 SGHRS, CDR2 YFSETQ. V lost 0 bases, J lost 1 base, and 6 bases stayed unmatched. The CDR3 region is CASSLAWQGASGNTIYF. As DNA, the CDR3 is TGCGCCAGCAGCTTGGCCTGGCAGGGGGCATCTGGAAACACCATATATTTT.

This clonotype was seen ten or more times. The V and J genes are TRBV30 and TRBJ2-2; no firm D call. Germline lookup yields CDR1 GTSNPN and CDR2 SVGIG (reference sequence). The CDR3 sequence is 11 residues long. Trimming stripped 4 bases from V and 5 bases from J, with 5 bases between. This chain's CDR3 is CAWNPTGELFF. CDR3 coding DNA: TGTGCCTGGAACCCGACCGGGGAGCTGTTTTTT.

Ten or more counts support this clonotype. The rearrangement joins TRBV9 to TRBJ1-1; D remains unclear. V was trimmed by 0 bases and J by 6 bases, leaving 9 bases between them. The CDR3 spans 13 residues. Germline lookup yields CDR1 SGDLS and CDR2 YYNGEE. The CDR3 DNA is TGTGCCAGCAGCGTAGTGGTCGAGGCTGAAGCTTTCTTT. Translating it yields CASSVVVEAEAFF.

This clonotype has at least ten counts. V gene TRBV5-1 combines with J gene TRBJ2-7, with D perhaps TRBD1 (5 bases). There are 15 residues in the CDR3. The V gene lost 3 bases and the J gene lost 5 bases, with 18 bases spanning the gap. CDR1 and CDR2 from the germline V gene are SGHRS and YFSETQ. The CDR3 is CASSSMPLGLDEQYF. CDR3 in DNA: TGCGCCAGCAGCTCAATGCCCCTGGGGCTCGACGAGCAGTACTTC.

This clonotype was counted a few times. The rearrangement joins TRBV12-3 or TRBV12-4 to TRBJ1-5; 9 bases match TRBD1. The V and J ends lost 5 bases and 5 bases, in that order; junction bases with no gene match: 10. The CDR3 is 16 amino acids. This CDR3 reads CASSPTYRDRDQPQHF. In nucleotides, the CDR3 is TGTGCCAGCAGTCCAACGTACCGGGACAGGGATCAGCCCCAGCATTTT.

The V call is TRBV30, the J call TRBJ2-7; either TRBD1 or TRBD2 may supply D (5 bases each). CDR3 size: 15 residues. Germline values: CDR1 GTSNPN, CDR2 SVGIG (reference sequence). V was clipped by 2 bases and J by 3 bases, with 17 bases between them. The CDR3 DNA reads as TGTGCCTGGAGTCATCGACCCCAGGGAGTCTACGAGCAGTACTTC. Translated: CAWSHRPQGVYEQYF.

This clonotype has at least ten counts. V gene TRBV6-2 or TRBV6-3 combines with J gene TRBJ1-5; 7 bases are a match to TRBD1. Germline loops: CDR1 MNHEY, CDR2 SVGEGT. The CDR3 loop spans 15 amino acids. Trimming cost V 4 bases and J 4 bases; bases outside gene matches: 7. The CDR3 DNA follows: TGTGCCAGCAGTTCCAGAGACAGGGCTAATCAGCCCCAGCATTTT. Protein product: CASSSRDRANQPQHF.

This clonotype occurred many times. The chain uses TRBV5-1 and TRBJ1-1, with D hard to call. CDR1 and CDR2 (germline): SGHRS, YFSETQ. The CDR3 sequence is 14 residues long. Trimming shortened V by 0 bases and J by 5 bases, and 11 bases separated the two germline ends. The chain's CDR3 is CASSLELGRTEAFF. The CDR3 region has the DNA TGCGCCAGCAGCTTGGAACTGGGGAGAACTGAAGCTTTCTTT.